This section outlines one TCR beta chain sequence together with its context. Germline trimming cut 1 base from V and 3 bases from J; bases unmatched to any gene: 9. Germline loops: CDR1 LGHNA, CDR2 YNFKEQ. The CDR3 runs to 16 residues. Produced via immunoSEQ multiplex PCR; TCRdb's table is partial and in-frame only. This table holds a few hundred thousand clones, over 85% found once. These data originate in a study of blood T cell repertoires in COVID-19. Overall study context: From the United States, Italy and Spain came samples of acute and convalescent COVID-19. T cells, B-cell-depleted T cells, or PBMCs supplied cDNA or gDNA.

V gene TRBV4-2 combines with J gene TRBJ2-7, with 7 bases matching TRBD1. Input material: peripheral blood. This sequence originates from an older woman with COVID-19, enrolled during active disease. In DNA, the CDR3 is TGTGCCAGCAGCCAAGGAACCGGGACAGTATACTACGAGCAGTACTTC. Its translation is CASSQGTGTVYYEQYF.